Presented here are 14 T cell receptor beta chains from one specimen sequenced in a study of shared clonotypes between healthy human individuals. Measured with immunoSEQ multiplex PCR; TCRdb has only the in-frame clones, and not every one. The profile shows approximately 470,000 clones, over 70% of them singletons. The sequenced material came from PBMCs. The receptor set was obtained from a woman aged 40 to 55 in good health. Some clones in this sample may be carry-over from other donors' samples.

The CDR3 is CSVLAGNEQFF. In DNA form, the CDR3 reads TGCAGCGTCCTAGCGGGCAATGAGCAGTTCTTC. The V call is TRBV29-1, the J call TRBJ2-1; 8 bases map to TRBD2. CDR3 size: 11 residues. Per the germline V gene, CDR1 is SQVTM and CDR2 is ANQGSEA. Unmatched junction bases numbered 1, after V lost 6 bases and J lost 6 bases.

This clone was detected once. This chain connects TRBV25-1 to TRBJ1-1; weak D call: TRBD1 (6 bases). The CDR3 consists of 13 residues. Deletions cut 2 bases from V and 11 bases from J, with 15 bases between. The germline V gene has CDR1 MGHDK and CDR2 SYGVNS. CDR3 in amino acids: CASSEAGAGRAFF. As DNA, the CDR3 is TGTGCCAGCAGTGAAGCAGGGGCCGGTAGGGCTTTCTTT. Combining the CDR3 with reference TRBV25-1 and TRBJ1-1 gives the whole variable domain EADIYQTPRYLVIGTGKKITLECSQTMGHDKMYWYQQDPGMELHLIHYSYGVNSTEKGDLSSESTVSRIRTEHFPLTLESARPSHTSQYLCASSEAGAGRAFFGQGTRLTVV.

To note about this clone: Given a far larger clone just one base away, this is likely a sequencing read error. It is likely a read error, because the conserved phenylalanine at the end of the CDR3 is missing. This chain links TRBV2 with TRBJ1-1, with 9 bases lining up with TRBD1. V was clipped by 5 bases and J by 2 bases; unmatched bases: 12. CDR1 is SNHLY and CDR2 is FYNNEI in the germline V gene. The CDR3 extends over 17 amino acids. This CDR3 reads CASSKTGGREPNTEAFL. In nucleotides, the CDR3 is TGTGCCAGCAGTAAGACAGGGGGACGGGAACCAAACACTGAAGCTTTCCTT.

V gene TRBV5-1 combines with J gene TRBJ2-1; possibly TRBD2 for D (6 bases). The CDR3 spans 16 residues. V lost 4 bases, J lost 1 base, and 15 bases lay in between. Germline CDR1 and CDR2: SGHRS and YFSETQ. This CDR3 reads CASSGTDYSSYNEQFF. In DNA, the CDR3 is TGCGCCAGCAGCGGAACGGACTACTCGTCCTACAATGAGCAGTTCTTC.

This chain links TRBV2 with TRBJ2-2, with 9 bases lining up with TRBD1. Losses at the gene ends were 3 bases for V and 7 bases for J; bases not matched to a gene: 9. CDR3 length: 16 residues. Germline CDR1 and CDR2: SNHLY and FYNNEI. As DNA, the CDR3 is TGTGCCAGCAGTGAGGTGGACAGGGGCGGCGTCGGGGAGCTGTTTTTT. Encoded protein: CASSEVDRGGVGELFF.

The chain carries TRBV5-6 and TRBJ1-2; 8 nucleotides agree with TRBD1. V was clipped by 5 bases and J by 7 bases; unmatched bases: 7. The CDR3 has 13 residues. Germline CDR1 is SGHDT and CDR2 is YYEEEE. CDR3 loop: CASSWVGTGGYTF. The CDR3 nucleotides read TGTGCCAGCAGTTGGGTGGGGACAGGTGGCTACACCTTC.

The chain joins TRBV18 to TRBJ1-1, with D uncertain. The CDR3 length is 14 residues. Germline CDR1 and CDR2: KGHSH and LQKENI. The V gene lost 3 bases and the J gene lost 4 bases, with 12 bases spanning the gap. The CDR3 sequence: CASSPTTEGTEAFF. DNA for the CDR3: TGTGCCAGCTCACCCACGACCGAAGGCACTGAAGCTTTCTTT.

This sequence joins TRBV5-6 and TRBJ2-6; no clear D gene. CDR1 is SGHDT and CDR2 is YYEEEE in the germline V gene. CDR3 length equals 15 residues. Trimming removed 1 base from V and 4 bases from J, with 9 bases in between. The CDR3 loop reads CASSLMASGANVLTF. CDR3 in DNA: TGTGCCAGCAGCTTGATGGCATCCGGGGCCAACGTCCTGACTTTC.

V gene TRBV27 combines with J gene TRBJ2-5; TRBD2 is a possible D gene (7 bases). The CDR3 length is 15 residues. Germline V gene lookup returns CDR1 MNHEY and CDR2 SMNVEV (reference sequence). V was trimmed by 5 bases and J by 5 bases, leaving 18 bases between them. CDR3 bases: TGTGCCAGCAGTCCGACCATCAGGGGAGGGGAGACCCAGTACTTC. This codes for CASSPTIRGGETQYF.

Written as DNA, the CDR3 is TGTGCCAGCTCGCCGTTCGGGGTATTCACTGAAGCTTTCTTT. Translating it yields CASSPFGVFTEAFF. The chain combines TRBV6-1 with TRBJ1-1, with D unclear. This CDR3 has 14 residues. Trimming pared 8 bases from V and 4 bases from J, leaving 17 bases between. Looked up from germline, CDR1 is MNHNS and CDR2 is SASEGT.

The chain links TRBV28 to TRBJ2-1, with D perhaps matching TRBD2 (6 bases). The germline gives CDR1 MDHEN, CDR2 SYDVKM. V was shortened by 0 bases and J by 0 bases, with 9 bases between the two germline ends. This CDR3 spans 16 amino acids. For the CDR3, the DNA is TGTGCCAGCAGTTTATGGTCTAGCGTCTCCTACAATGAGCAGTTCTTC. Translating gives CASSLWSSVSYNEQFF.

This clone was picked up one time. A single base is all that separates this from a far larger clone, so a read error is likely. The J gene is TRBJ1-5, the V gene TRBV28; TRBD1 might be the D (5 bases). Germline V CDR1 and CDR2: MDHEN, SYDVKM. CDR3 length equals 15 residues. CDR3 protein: CAGSFRGVINQPQHF. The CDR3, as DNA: TGTGCCGGCAGTTTTCGAGGGGTTATCAATCAGCCCCAGCATTTT.

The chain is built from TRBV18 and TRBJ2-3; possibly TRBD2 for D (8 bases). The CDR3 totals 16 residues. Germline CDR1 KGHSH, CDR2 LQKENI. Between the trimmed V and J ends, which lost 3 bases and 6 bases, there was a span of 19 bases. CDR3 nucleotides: TGTGCCAGCTCACCTGGACAGGCGGGGGGTTCTGATACGCAGTATTTT. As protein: CASSPGQAGGSDTQYF.

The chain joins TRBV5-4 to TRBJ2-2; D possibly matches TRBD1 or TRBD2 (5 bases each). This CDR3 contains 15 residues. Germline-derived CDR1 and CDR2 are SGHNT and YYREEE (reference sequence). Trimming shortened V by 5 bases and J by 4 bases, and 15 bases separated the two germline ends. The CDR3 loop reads CASSHNRGPTGELFF. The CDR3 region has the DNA TGTGCCAGCAGTCACAACCGGGGCCCCACCGGGGAGCTGTTTTTT.